This T cell receptor (beta chain) was captured in a study of early T cells in non-severe SARS-CoV-2 infection. This CDR3 comprises 18 residues. Germline values: CDR1 SGHDN, CDR2 FVKESK. The V segment lost 1 base and the J segment 3 bases; nucleotides outside the gene matches: 11. This clonotype has at least ten counts. Via MiXCR, TCRdb re-called the 5' RACE reads, giving one row per CDR3 protein. The sample holds 55,000 to 80,000 distinct CDR3 sequences, about an eighth seen once. This TCR derives from an adult who was a healthcare worker with PCR-confirmed SARS-CoV-2 infection or an uninfected control (not recorded which). This specimen consisted of whole blood, obtained at baseline. V is TRBV14 and J is TRBJ2-2; 7 positions match TRBD1. For the CDR3, the DNA is TGTGCCAGCAGCCAAGGAAGACAGGGTTTACAGCACACCGGGGAGCTGTTTTTT. Translating gives CASSQGRQGLQHTGELFF.